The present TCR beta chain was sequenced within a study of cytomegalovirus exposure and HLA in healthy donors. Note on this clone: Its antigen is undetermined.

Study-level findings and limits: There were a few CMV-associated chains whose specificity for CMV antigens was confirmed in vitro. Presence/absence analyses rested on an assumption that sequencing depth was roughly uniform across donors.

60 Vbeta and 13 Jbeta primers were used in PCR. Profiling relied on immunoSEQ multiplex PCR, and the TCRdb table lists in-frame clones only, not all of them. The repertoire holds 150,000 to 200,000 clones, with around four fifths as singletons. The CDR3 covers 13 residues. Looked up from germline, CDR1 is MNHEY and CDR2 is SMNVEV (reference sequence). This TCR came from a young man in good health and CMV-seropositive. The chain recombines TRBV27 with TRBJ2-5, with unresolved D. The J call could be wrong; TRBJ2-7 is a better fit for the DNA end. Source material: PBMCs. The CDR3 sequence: CASSPYSHYEQYF. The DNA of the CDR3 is TGTGCCAGCAGCCCCTATTCCCACTACGAGCAGTACTTC.